This T cell receptor (beta chain) was sequenced during a study of shared clonotypes between healthy human individuals. Study outcomes and limitations: Shared clonotypes: about 4.6% naive CD4, approximately 3.4% naive CD8, about 2.5% memory CD4, more than 0.3% memory CD8.

In replicate PCRs of sorted subsets, 150 to 200 ng DNA, approximately 32,000 T cell genomes, was used. The data were produced by immunoSEQ multiplex PCR, yet TCRdb's version contains in-frame clones alone and is incomplete. Of over 850,000 clones in the sample, 78% were seen once. CDR1 is SGHRS, CDR2 YFSETQ, per germline. The CDR3 has 14 amino acids. The germline V and J ends were trimmed by 7 bases and 0 bases, with 14 bases remaining between them. Worth noting for this clone: What it recognizes is unknown.

Free of recent acute infections or vaccinations, the donors were healthy HIV-negative adults. This clonotype originated in a man younger than 35 in good health. Some clones in this sample may be carry-over from other donors' samples. The chain joins TRBV5-1 to TRBJ2-7, with D tentatively TRBD2 (5 bases). Specimen: memory CD4+ T cells from PBMCs. The subset here: CD45RA-negative fraction. DNA for the CDR3: TGCGCCAGCGGACTCACCCCGAGCTCCTACGAGCAGTACTTC. Translating gives CASGLTPSSYEQYF.